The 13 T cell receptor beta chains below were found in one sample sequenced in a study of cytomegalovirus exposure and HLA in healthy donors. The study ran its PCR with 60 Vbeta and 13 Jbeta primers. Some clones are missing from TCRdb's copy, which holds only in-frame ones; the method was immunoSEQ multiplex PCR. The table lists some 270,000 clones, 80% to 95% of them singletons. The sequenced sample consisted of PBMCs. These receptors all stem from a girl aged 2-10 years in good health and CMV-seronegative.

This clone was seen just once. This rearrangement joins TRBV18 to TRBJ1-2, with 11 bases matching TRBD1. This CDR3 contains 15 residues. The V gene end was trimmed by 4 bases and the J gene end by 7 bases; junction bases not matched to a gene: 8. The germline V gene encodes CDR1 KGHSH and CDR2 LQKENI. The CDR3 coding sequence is TGTGCCAGCTCACTCGATGCCGGGACAGGGGGTGGCTACACCTTC. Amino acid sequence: CASSLDAGTGGGYTF.

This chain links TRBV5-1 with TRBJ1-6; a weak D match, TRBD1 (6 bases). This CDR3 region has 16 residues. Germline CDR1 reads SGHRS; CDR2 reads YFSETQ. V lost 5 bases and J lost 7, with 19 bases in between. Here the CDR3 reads CASSPNRQVENSPLHF. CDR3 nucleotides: TGCGCCAGCAGTCCTAACCGACAGGTGGAGAATTCACCCCTCCACTTT.

CDR3 DNA sequence: TGTGCCAGCAGCTTCCCGGGACAGGGAAAGCCGAACACCGGGGAGCTGTTTTTT. Its translation is CASSFPGQGKPNTGELFF. The gene calls are TRBV7-9 and TRBJ2-2; TRBD1 matches at 9 bases. The CDR3 loop spans 18 amino acids. CDR1 SEHNR and CDR2 FQNEAQ come from the germline V gene (reference sequence). Losses at the gene ends were 3 bases for V and 0 bases for J; bases not matched to a gene: 8.

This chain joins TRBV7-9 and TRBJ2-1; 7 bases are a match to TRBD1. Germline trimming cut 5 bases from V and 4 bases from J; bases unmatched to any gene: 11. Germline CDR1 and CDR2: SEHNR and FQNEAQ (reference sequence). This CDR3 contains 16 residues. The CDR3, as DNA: TGTGCCAGCAGCCAATCGGGACAGCCTATATACAATGAGCAGTTCTTC. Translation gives CASSQSGQPIYNEQFF. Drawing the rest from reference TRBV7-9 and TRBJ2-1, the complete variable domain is DTGVSQNPRHKITKRGQNVTFRCDPISEHNRLYWYRQTLGQGPEFLTYFQNEAQLEKSRLLSDRFSAERPKGSFSTLEIQRTEQGDSAMYLCASSQSGQPIYNEQFFGPGTRLTVL.

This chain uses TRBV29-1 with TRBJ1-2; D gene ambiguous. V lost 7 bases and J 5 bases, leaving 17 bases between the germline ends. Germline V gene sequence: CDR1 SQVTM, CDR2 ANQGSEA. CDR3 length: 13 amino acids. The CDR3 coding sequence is TGCAGCGACAACCCGACAAGTGGATATGGCTACACCTTC. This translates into CSDNPTSGYGYTF.

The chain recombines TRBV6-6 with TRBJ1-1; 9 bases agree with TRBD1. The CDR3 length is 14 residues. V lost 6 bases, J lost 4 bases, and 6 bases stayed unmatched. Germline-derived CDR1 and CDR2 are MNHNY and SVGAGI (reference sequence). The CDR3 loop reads CASRTGQGATEAFF. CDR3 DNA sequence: TGTGCCAGCAGAACGGGACAGGGTGCCACTGAAGCTTTCTTT.

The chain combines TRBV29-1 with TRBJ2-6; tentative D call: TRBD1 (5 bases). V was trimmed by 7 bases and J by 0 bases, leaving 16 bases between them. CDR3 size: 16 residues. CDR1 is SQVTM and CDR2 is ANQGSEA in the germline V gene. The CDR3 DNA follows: TGCAGCGGACAGACAGAGACCAGCTCTGGGGCCAACGTCCTGACTTTC. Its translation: CSGQTETSSGANVLTF.

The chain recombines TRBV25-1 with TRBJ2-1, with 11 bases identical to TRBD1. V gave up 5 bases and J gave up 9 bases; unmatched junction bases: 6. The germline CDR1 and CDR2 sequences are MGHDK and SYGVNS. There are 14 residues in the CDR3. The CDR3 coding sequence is TGTGCCAGCAGTCTCCCCGGGACAGGGGGTGAGCAGTTCTTC. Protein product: CASSLPGTGGEQFF.

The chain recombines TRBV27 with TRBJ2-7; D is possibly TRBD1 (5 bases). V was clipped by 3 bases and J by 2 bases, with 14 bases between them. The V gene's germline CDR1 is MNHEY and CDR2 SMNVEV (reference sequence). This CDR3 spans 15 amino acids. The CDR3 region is CASSFQGVLPYEQYF. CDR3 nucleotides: TGTGCCAGCAGTTTCCAGGGCGTCCTTCCCTACGAGCAGTACTTC.

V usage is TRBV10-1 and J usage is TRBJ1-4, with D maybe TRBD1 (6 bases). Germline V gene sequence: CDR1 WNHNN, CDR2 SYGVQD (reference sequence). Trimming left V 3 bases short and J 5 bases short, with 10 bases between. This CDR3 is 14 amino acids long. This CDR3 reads CASSENRENEKLFF. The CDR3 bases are TGCGCCAGCAGTGAAAACAGGGAGAATGAAAAACTGTTTTTT.

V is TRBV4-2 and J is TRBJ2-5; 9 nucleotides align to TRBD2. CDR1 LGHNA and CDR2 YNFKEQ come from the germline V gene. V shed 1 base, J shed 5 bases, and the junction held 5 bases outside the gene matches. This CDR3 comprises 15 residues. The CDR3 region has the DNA TGTGCCAGCAGCCAAGGGTCGAGCGGGGGGGAGACCCAGTACTTC. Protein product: CASSQGSSGGETQYF.

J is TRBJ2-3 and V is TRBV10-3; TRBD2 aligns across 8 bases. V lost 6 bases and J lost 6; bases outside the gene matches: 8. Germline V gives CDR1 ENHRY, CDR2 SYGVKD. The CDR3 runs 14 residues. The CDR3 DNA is TGTGCCATCAGCCCAGCGGGAGTTTCGGATACGCAGTATTTT. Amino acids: CAISPAGVSDTQYF.

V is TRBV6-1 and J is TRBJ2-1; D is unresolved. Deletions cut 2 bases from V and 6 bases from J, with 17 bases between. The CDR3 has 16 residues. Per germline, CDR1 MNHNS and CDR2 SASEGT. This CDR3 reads CASSENRVPTGNEQFF. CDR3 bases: TGTGCCAGCAGTGAAAATCGAGTCCCCACGGGCAATGAGCAGTTCTTC.